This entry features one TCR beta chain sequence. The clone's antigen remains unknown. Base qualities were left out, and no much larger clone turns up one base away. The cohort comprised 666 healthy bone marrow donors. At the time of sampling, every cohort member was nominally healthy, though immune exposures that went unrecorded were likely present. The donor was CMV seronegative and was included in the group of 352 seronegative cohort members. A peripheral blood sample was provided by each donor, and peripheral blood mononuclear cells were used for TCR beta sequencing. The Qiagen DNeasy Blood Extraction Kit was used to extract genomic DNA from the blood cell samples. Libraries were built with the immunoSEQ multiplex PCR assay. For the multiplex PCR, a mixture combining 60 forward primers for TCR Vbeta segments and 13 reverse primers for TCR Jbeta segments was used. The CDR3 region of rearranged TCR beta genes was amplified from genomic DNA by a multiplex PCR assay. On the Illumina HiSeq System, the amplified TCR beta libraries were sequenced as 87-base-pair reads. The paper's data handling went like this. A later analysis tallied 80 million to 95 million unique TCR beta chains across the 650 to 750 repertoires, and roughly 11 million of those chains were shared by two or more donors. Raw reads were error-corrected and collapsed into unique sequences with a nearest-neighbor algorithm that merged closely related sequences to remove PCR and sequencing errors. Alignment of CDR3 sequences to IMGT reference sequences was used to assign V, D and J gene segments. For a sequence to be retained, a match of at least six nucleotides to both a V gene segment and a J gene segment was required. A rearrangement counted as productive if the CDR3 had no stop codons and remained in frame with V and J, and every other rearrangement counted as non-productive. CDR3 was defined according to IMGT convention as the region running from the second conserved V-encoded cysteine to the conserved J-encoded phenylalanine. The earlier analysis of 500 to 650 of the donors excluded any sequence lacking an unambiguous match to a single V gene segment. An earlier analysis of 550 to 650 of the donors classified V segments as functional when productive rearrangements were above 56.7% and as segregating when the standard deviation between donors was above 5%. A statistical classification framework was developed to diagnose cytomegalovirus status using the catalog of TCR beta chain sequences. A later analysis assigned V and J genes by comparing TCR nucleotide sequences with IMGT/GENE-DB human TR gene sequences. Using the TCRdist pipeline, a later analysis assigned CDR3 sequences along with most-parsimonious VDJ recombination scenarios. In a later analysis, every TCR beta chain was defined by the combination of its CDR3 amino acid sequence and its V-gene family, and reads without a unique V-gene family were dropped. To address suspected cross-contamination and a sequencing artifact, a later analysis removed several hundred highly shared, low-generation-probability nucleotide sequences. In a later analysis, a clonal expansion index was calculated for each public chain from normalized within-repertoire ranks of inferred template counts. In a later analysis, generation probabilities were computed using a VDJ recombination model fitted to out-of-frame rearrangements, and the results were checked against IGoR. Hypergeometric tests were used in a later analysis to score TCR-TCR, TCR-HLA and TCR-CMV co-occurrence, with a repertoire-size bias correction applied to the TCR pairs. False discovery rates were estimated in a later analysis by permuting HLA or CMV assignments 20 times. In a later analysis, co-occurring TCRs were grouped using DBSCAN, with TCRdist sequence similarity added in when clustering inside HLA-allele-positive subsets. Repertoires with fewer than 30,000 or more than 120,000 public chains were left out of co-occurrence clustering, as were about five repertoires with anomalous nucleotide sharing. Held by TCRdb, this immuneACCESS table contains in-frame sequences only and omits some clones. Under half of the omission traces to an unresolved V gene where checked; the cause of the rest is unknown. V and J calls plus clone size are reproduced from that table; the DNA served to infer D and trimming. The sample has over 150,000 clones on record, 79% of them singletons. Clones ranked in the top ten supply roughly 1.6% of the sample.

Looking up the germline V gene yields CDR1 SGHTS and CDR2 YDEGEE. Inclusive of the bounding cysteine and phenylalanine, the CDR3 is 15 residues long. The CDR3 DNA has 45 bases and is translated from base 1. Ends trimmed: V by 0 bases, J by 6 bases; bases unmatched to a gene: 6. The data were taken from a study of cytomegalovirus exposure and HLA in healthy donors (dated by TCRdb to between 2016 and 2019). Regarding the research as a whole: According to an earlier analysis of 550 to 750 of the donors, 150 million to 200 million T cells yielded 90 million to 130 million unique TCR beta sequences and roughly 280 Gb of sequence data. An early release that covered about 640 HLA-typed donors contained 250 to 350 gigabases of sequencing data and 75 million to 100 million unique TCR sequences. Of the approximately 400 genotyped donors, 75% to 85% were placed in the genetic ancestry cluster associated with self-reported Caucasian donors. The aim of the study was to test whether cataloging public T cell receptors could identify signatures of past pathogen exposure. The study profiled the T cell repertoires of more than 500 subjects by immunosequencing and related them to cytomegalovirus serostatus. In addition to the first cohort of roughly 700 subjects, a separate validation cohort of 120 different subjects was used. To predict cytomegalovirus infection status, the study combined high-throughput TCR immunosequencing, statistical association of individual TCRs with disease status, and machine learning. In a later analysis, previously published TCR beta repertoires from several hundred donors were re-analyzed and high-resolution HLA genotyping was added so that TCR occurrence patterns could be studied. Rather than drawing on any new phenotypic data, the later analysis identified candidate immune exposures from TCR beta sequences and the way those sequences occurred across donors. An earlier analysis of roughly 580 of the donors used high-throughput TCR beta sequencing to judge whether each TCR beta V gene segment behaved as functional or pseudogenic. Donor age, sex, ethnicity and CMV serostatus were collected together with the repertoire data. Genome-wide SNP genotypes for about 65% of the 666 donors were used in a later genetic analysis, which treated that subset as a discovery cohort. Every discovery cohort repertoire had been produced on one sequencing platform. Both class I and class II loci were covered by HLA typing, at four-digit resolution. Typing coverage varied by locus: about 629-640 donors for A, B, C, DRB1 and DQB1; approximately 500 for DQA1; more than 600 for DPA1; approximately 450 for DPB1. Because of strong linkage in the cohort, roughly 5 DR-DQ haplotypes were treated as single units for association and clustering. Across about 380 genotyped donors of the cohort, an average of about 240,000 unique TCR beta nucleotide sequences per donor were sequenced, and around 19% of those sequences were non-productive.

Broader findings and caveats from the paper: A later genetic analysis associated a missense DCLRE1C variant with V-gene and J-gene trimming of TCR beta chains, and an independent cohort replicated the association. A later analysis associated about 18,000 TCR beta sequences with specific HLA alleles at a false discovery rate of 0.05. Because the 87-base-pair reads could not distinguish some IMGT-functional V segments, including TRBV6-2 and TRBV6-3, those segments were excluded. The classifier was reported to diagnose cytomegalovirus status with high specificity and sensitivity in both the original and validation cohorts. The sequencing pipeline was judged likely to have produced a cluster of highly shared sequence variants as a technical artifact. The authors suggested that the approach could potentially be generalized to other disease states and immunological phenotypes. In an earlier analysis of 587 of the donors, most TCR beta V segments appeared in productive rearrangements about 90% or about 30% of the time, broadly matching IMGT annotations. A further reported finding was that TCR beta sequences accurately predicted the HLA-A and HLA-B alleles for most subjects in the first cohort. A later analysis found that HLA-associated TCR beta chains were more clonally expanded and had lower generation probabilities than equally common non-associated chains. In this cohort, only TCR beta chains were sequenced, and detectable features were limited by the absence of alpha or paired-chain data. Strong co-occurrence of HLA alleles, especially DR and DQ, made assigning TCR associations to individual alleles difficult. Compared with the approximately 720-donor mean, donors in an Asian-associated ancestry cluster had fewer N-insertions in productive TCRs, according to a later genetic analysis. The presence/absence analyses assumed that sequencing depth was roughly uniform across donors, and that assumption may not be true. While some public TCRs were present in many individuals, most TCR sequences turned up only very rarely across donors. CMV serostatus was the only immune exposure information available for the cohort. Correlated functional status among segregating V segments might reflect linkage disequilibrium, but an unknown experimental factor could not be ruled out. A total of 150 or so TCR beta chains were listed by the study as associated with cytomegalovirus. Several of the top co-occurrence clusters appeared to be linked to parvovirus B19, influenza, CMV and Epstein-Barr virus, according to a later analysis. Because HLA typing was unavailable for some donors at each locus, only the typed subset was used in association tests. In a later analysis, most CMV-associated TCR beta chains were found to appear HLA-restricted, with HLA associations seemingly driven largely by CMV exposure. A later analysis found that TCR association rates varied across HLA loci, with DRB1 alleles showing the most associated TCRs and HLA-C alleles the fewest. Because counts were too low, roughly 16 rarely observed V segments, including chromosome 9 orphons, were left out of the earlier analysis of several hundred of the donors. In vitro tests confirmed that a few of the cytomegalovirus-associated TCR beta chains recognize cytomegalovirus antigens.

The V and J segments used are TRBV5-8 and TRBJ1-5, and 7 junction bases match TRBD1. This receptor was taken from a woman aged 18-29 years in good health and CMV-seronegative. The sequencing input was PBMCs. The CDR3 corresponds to CASSLATGRGQPQHF. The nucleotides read TGTGCCAGCAGCTTGGCGACAGGGCGGGGTCAGCCCCAGCATTTT.